This T cell receptor beta chain was sequenced during a study of blood T cell repertoires in COVID-19. At the level of the study: COVID-19 samples, acute and convalescent, were from the United States, Italy and Spain. T cells, B-cell-depleted T cells, or PBMCs provided the cDNA or gDNA that served as material.

Germline CDR1 is ENHRY and CDR2 is SYGVKD. The J segment lost 1 base and the V segment lost 0 bases, leaving 5 bases of the junction unmatched. This CDR3 comprises 16 residues. Original methodology: Amplification of reference gene primers was used by the study to estimate nucleated cell counts. The assay was immunoSEQ multiplex PCR, and TCRdb's table has in-frame clones only and misses some. V and J calls plus clone size are reproduced from that table; the DNA served to infer D and trimming. The sample lists some 43,000 clones; around 84% were seen once. The source material was peripheral blood. This receptor was obtained from a man aged 45 to 65 with active COVID-19. The chain uses TRBV10-3 and TRBJ2-5; 7 bases agree with TRBD2. In DNA form, the CDR3 reads TGTGCCATCAGTGAGTCTCCTAGCGGAGGCCAAGAGACCCAGTACTTC. This encodes CAISESPSGGQETQYF.